The clone carrying this T cell receptor (beta chain) turned up a few times. Its target is unknown. Described time point: patch test 1, 2 weeks after DPC sensitization. Treatment of the sample: therapeutic diphenylcyclopropenone sensitization with weekly scalp DPC. These data originate in a study of human T cells and chemical hapten exposure. Study background: Epicutaneous patch tests delivered 0.01% DPC to the upper back, with evaluation at 6 days. Small volume differences among pooled libraries mainly caused per-sample TCR yield variation.

TCRdb re-analysed the RACE reads in MiXCR, keeping a single row per CDR3 protein. The top ten hold 8.4% of the sample, which has 340,000 or so distinct CDR3 sequences, around 7% seen once. The CDR3 covers 18 residues. Germline V gene data show CDR1 as ENHRY and CDR2 as SYGVKD. V shed 3 bases and J 0 bases; nucleotides not matched to a gene: 10. Study-level results: Since the donors had alopecia, their immune response may not be the same as that of healthy people.

The rearrangement joins TRBV10-3 to TRBJ2-3, with 9 bases fitting TRBD2. Material: whole blood, obtained in connection with sensitization to the hapten diphenylcyclopropenone (DPC). This TCR was recovered from a woman aged 18-29 years with alopecia areata. Some clones in this sample may be carry-over from other donors' samples. Written as DNA, the CDR3 is TGTGCCATCAGTGATTCAGCGGGGGGCATACGTAGCACAGATACGCAGTATTTT. This gives the protein CAISDSAGGIRSTDTQYF.